The 10 T cell receptor beta chains below come from one sample, sequenced in a study of T-cell memory formation after mild COVID-19. MiXCR was run by TCRdb on the 5' RACE reads, yielding one entry per CDR3 protein. The sample carries 400,000 to 500,000 distinct CDR3 sequences, around 20% recorded once. Sequences were obtained from PBMCs or a T cell subset sorted from them (not recorded which). The receptors were gathered from an adult woman who had mild COVID-19 (a few samples of this study predate the infection). Cell type and time point are not known.

This clonotype was counted only a few times. The chain couples TRBV7-9 to TRBJ2-5; D remains unclear. The CDR3 is made up of 14 amino acids. The germline V gene encodes CDR1 SEHNR and CDR2 FQNEAQ (reference sequence). The V and J ends lost 0 bases and 0 bases respectively, with 5 bases between them. CDR3 region: CASSLALYQETQYF. DNA of the CDR3: TGTGCCAGCAGCTTAGCCCTGTACCAAGAGACCCAGTACTTC.

The rearrangement uses TRBV12-3 or TRBV12-4 and TRBJ1-2; D is possibly TRBD1 (6 bases). This CDR3 is built from 12 residues. Trimming left V 5 bases short and J 6 bases short, with 10 bases between. The CDR3 DNA is TGTGCCAGCAGTCCTTCAGGGGATGGCTACACCTTC. This codes for CASSPSGDGYTF.

V and J are TRBV28 and TRBJ1-1, with TRBD1 matching over 7 bases. CDR3 length equals 13 residues. Germline V gene lookup returns CDR1 MDHEN and CDR2 SYDVKM. V trimming: 6 bases; J trimming: 7 bases; junction bases outside the gene matches: 8. CDR3 DNA sequence: TGTGCCAGCAGGAGGGACAGCCAGTATGAAGCTTTCTTT. Translation gives CASRRDSQYEAFF. Full variable domain (remainder filled in from reference TRBV28 and TRBJ1-1): DVKVTQSSRYLVKRTGEKVFLECVQDMDHENMFWYRQDPGLGLRLIYFSYDVKMKEKGDIPEGYSVSREKKERFSLILESASTNQTSMYLCASRRDSQYEAFFGQGTRLTVV.

This clonotype was seen only a few times. The rearrangement joins TRBV29-1 to TRBJ2-3; D gene unclear. This CDR3 spans 14 amino acids. Germline V gene lookup returns CDR1 SQVTM and CDR2 ANQGSEA. V was pared by 1 base and J by 6 bases, with 14 bases between. In DNA form, the CDR3 reads TGCAGCGTTGAAGGCGTACGCCGGCAGGATACGCAGTATTTT. It codes for CSVEGVRRQDTQYF.

This rearrangement joins TRBV5-1 to TRBJ2-7, with a tentative D call TRBD2 (5 bases). There are 14 residues in the CDR3. Per germline, CDR1 SGHRS and CDR2 YFSETQ. V lost 3 bases, J lost 0 bases, and 10 bases lay in between. CDR3 region: CASSSTGNSYEQYF. CDR3 nucleotides: TGCGCCAGCAGCTCAACCGGGAACTCCTACGAGCAGTACTTC.

The chain joins TRBV6-5 to TRBJ2-3; TRBD2 aligns across 12 bases. This CDR3 is built from 15 residues. V lost 7 bases and J lost 5; bases outside the gene matches: 7. Germline loops: CDR1 MNHEY, CDR2 SVGAGI. In nucleotides, the CDR3 is TGTGCCAGCACGCAAGGACTAGCGGGGCGAGATACGCAGTATTTT. As protein: CASTQGLAGRDTQYF.

The rearrangement uses TRBV3-1 and TRBJ2-3; no definite D call. CDR1 and CDR2 (germline): LGHDT, YNNKEL (reference sequence). V was trimmed by 0 bases and J by 7 bases, leaving 17 bases between them. The CDR3 runs 16 residues. The DNA for the CDR3 is TGTGCCAGCAGCCAAGATATCTGGGCCGATGGATATACGCAGTATTTT. It translates to CASSQDIWADGYTQYF.

The chain carries TRBV6-2 or TRBV6-3 and TRBJ2-7; D is unclear. The CDR3 length is 13 residues. Trimming left V 2 bases short and J 3 bases short, with 8 bases between. Per germline, CDR1 MNHEY and CDR2 SVGEGT. CDR3: CASSYRRNYEQYF. CDR3 bases: TGTGCCAGCAGTTACCGCAGAAACTACGAGCAGTACTTC.

This clonotype has only a few counts. The chain recombines TRBV2 with TRBJ2-7; 7 nucleotides agree with TRBD1. J lost 5 bases, V lost 8 bases, and 6 bases had no gene match. The CDR3 sequence is 12 residues long. Germline V gene lookup returns CDR1 SNHLY and CDR2 FYNNEI. CDR3 coding DNA: TGTGCCAGCTGGAGACAGGGCCACGAGCAGTACTTC. This encodes CASWRQGHEQYF.

This clonotype has just a few counts. The chain links TRBV12-3 or TRBV12-4 to TRBJ1-2, with TRBD1 matching 7 bases. The ends lost 7 bases at V and 4 bases at J; junction bases unmatched: 9. This CDR3 has 14 residues. The CDR3 is CASTFEGAGYGYTF. The CDR3 bases are TGTGCCAGCACCTTCGAGGGGGCCGGCTATGGCTACACCTTC.